The clone carrying this T cell receptor (beta chain) was observed a handful of times. Antigen unknown. This record comes from a study of cytomegalovirus exposure and HLA in healthy donors. Study observations and caveats: In a later analysis, 17,000 or so TCR beta sequences were associated with HLA alleles at 0.05 false discovery rate.

Germline CDR1 MNHNS, CDR2 SASEGT. V lost 2 bases, J lost 6 bases, and 7 bases stayed unmatched. The CDR3 covers 14 residues. The PCR had 60 Vbeta and 13 Jbeta primers. TCRdb's table, derived via immunoSEQ multiplex PCR, lists solely in-frame clones and lacks some. The sample contains approximately 150,000 clones, over 8% of which appear only once. The chain couples TRBV6-1 to TRBJ2-7; TRBD1 agrees at 7 bases. The sequence was obtained from a male donor in good health and CMV-seronegative. The source material was PBMCs. The CDR3 coding sequence is TGTGCCAGCAGTGAATACGTAACAGGGGTCGAGCAGTACTTC. Residues: CASSEYVTGVEQYF.